Following are 20 T cell receptor beta chains from one sample sequenced in a study of CD8+ T cells in alopecia areata listed by TCRdb under 2018. Libraries came from the immunoSEQ multiplex PCR assay. For TCR sequencing, RNA was extracted from every sample and reverse transcribed into cDNA to serve as template. TCRdb obtained this table from immuneACCESS and retained in-frame rearrangements with V and J assigned. These tables miss some clones; where compared with another copy, unresolved V genes account for less than half of the shortfall, and the remainder is unexplained. The sample has fewer than 80,000 clones on record, about three fifths of them singletons. Roughly 15% of the sample rests with the top ten. The time point label corresponds to: baseline before oral tofacitinib. The sample in question was CD8+ T cells sorted from blood, obtained at week 0. The receptors stem from a human donor with alopecia areata.

Only a few counts were recorded for this clone. The chain carries TRBV13 and TRBJ2-6; no clear D. Germline V CDR1 and CDR2: PRHDT, FYEKMQ (reference sequence). The CDR3 totals 16 residues. The ends were cut back, 2 bases at V and 2 bases at J, with 10 bases in the middle. The CDR3 here is CASSLTAEPGANVLTF. CDR3 coding DNA: TGTGCCAGCAGCTTAACAGCTGAGCCTGGGGCCAACGTCCTGACTTTC.

V usage is TRBV7-6 and J usage is TRBJ1-5, with a tentative D call TRBD1 (5 bases). This CDR3 has 13 amino acids. V shed 4 bases and J shed 4 bases, with 8 bases lying between them. Germline loops: CDR1 SGHVS, CDR2 FNYEAQ. CDR3 in DNA: TGTGCCAGCAGCTCGGGGGGTAATCAGCCCCAGCATTTT. Residues: CASSSGGNQPQHF.

The chain couples TRBV27 to TRBJ1-1, with D possibly TRBD1 on 5 matching bases. The CDR3 consists of 13 residues. Looked up from germline, CDR1 is MNHEY and CDR2 is SMNVEV (reference sequence). The V gene lost 8 bases and the J gene lost 4 bases, with 14 bases spanning the gap. DNA for the CDR3: TGTGCCAGCCAACTCGGGGGGGGCACTGAAGCTTTCTTT. This encodes CASQLGGGTEAFF.

The chain uses TRBV29-1 and TRBJ1-1; no firm D call. The CDR3 is 11 residues long. V was clipped by 7 bases and J by 0 bases, with 6 bases between them. Germline V gene sequence: CDR1 SQVTM, CDR2 ANQGSEA. The CDR3 bases are TGCAGCGCCACTTTGAACACTGAAGCTTTCTTT. As protein: CSATLNTEAFF.

This clone was counted a few times. The chain employs TRBV27 and TRBJ1-4, with TRBD1 as a possible D gene (6 bases). This CDR3 is 16 amino acids long. The germline CDR1 and CDR2 sequences are MNHEY and SMNVEV (reference sequence). Trimming left V 6 bases short and J 6 bases short, with 20 bases between. The CDR3 DNA sequence: TGTGCCAGCAGCCCCGGGACACGGATCTCGGATGAAAAACTGTTTTTT. It specifies CASSPGTRISDEKLFF.

This clone has a handful of counts. The genes are TRBV29-1 and TRBJ1-1; D call uncertain. CDR1 and CDR2 (germline): SQVTM, ANQGSEA. CDR3 length: 12 amino acids. Trimming cost V 5 bases and J 0 bases, with 7 bases left between them. The CDR3 coding sequence is TGCAGCGTTATTTCCCTGAACACTGAAGCTTTCTTT. This gives the protein CSVISLNTEAFF.

The rearrangement links TRBV4-3 to TRBJ1-1; D gene ambiguous. The V end lost 1 base, the J end lost 3 bases, and 9 bases lay between the germline ends. This CDR3 contains 14 residues. Germline V gives CDR1 LGHNA, CDR2 YSLEER. The CDR3 sequence is CASSQVVVDTEAFF. CDR3 bases: TGCGCCAGCAGCCAAGTCGTTGTAGACACTGAAGCTTTCTTT.

The rearrangement links TRBV30 to TRBJ2-5; TRBD1 agrees at 8 bases. The better agreement between TRBJ2-7 and the DNA end casts doubt on the J call. The CDR3 extends over 14 amino acids. CDR1 and CDR2 from the germline V gene are GTSNPN and SVGIG (reference sequence). CDR3 nucleotide sequence: TGTGCCTGGAGTACCGGGACAGGCTCCTACGAGCAGTACTTC. It yields the protein CAWSTGTGSYEQYF.

The sample holds a few counts of this clone. The chain uses TRBV11-2 and TRBJ2-5, with a tentative D call TRBD1 (7 bases). This CDR3 is built from 16 residues. Germline CDR1 SGHAT, CDR2 FQNNGV. V lost 5 bases and J 9 bases, leaving 25 bases between the germline ends. The CDR3: CASSPQTGLAEGSQYF. For the CDR3, the DNA is TGTGCCAGCAGCCCACAGACAGGGCTCGCGGAGGGGTCCCAGTACTTC.

The V call is TRBV29-1, the J call TRBJ2-1; D unclear. The CDR3 runs 16 residues. Germline V gives CDR1 SQVTM, CDR2 ANQGSEA. V shed 0 bases and J shed 0 bases, with 12 bases lying between them. The CDR3 DNA reads as TGCAGCGTTGAAGATCACCCTGGCAGCTCCTACAATGAGCAGTTCTTC. Its translation is CSVEDHPGSSYNEQFF.

The genes are TRBV6-6 and TRBJ2-3; D gene uncertain. V was shortened by 2 bases and J by 2 bases, with 8 bases between the two germline ends. CDR3 length equals 14 residues. The germline CDR1 and CDR2 sequences are MNHNY and SVGAGI (reference sequence). The CDR3 here is CASSYLAHTDTQYF. The CDR3 DNA reads TGTGCCAGCAGTTACCTGGCCCACACAGATACGCAGTATTTT.

This clone was recorded a few times. This chain uses TRBV4-1 with TRBJ2-7, with TRBD1 matching 7 bases. CDR1 is MGHRA and CDR2 is YSYEKL in the germline V gene. This CDR3 is 13 amino acids long. J was trimmed by 6 bases and V by 4 bases; bases with no gene match: 6. The CDR3 sequence: CASSLRQGFEQYF. For the CDR3, the DNA is TGCGCCAGCAGCCTAAGACAGGGCTTCGAGCAGTACTTC.

There are a few counts of this clone. V usage is TRBV5-1 and J usage is TRBJ2-1; possibly TRBD2 for D (6 bases). CDR3 length: 13 amino acids. V lost 5 bases and J lost 3, with 9 bases in between. Germline V lookup: CDR1 SGHRS, CDR2 YFSETQ. The CDR3 DNA is TGCGCCAGCAGGGTGGGAGGCTACAATGAGCAGTTCTTC. Its translation is CASRVGGYNEQFF.

This clone was seen a single time. The chain employs TRBV2 and TRBJ2-5, with 9 bases identical to TRBD2. CDR3 length: 14 amino acids. V lost 7 bases, J lost 3 bases, and 6 bases stayed unmatched. From germline, CDR1 is SNHLY and CDR2 FYNNEI. CDR3 sequence: CASNGAGGEETQYF. CDR3 sequence (DNA): TGTGCCAGCAACGGTGCGGGAGGGGAAGAGACCCAGTACTTC.

This chain connects TRBV9 to TRBJ2-5, with D possibly TRBD1 on 6 matching bases. The better agreement between TRBJ2-7 and the DNA end casts doubt on the J call. CDR3 length: 13 residues. Germline CDR1 SGDLS, CDR2 YYNGEE. The CDR3 loop reads CASSTNRDYEQYF. In nucleotides, the CDR3 is TGTGCCAGCAGCACTAACAGGGACTACGAGCAGTACTTC.

This chain connects TRBV13 to TRBJ1-1; TRBD1 matches at 7 bases. V trimming: 5 bases; J trimming: 6 bases; junction bases outside the gene matches: 9. This CDR3 has 14 residues. The germline V gene has CDR1 PRHDT and CDR2 FYEKMQ (reference sequence). The CDR3 DNA reads TGTGCCAGCAGCGCCCGGGACAGACAGGCTGAAGCTTTCTTT. Encoded protein: CASSARDRQAEAFF.

The V call is TRBV29-1, the J call TRBJ2-7; the D is unclear. Trimming cost V 3 bases and J 4 bases, with 10 bases left between them. The CDR3 is 12 residues long. Germline CDR1 and CDR2: SQVTM and ANQGSEA. The CDR3 region has the DNA TGCAGCGTTGAGGGCCGACAATACGAGCAGTACTTC. Translating gives CSVEGRQYEQYF.

This clone appeared many times. J is TRBJ1-5 and V is TRBV29-1, with TRBD1 matching 10 bases. This CDR3 has 20 residues. V was pared by 3 bases and J by 2 bases, with 19 bases of the junction left unmatched. CDR1 and CDR2 from the germline V gene are SQVTM and ANQGSEA. CDR3 sequence (DNA): TGCAGCGTTGATGGGCGGATAGGGACAGGGGCATTAATCGGCAATCAGCCCCAGCATTTT. It translates to CSVDGRIGTGALIGNQPQHF. The whole variable domain, filled in from reference TRBV29-1 and TRBJ1-5, reads SAVISQKPSRDICQRGTSLTIQCQVDSQVTMMFWYRQQPGQSLTLIATANQGSEATYESGFVIDKFPISRPNLTFSTLTVSNMSPEDSSIYLCSVDGRIGTGALIGNQPQHFGDGTRLSIL.

This clone was seen more than once but under ten times. The chain is built from TRBV25-1 and TRBJ2-5; D may be TRBD1 (6 bases). This CDR3 has 16 residues. The V and J ends lost 1 base and 5 bases respectively, with 17 bases between them. CDR1 is MGHDK and CDR2 is SYGVNS in the germline V gene. Written as DNA, the CDR3 is TGTGCCAGCAGTGAATCAGTTGGCAGGGGTTCCGAGACCCAGTACTTC. This sequence encodes CASSESVGRGSETQYF.

This chain joins TRBV11-2 and TRBJ2-3; 9 bases map to TRBD2. Germline values: CDR1 SGHAT, CDR2 FQNNGV. The ends lost 5 bases at V and 6 bases at J; junction bases unmatched: 18. This CDR3 spans 18 amino acids. The CDR3 here is CASSLVTSGPRGADTQYF. CDR3 sequence (DNA): TGTGCCAGCAGCCTTGTGACTAGCGGACCGAGGGGTGCGGATACGCAGTATTTT.